These 31 T cell receptor beta chains were all obtained from the same sample, sequenced in a study of spatial heterogeneity in lung cancer. A single record per CDR3 protein comes from TCRdb applying MiXCR to the 5' RACE reads. Of roughly 23,000 distinct CDR3 sequences in the sample, about 4.7% were seen once. Time point noted: sample taken at primary tumor resection. Unsorted samples of tumor, nontumor lung or frozen PBMC had their whole RNA sequenced. This specimen was PBMCs, taken at surgery. These receptors originate from a male donor with early-stage non-small cell lung cancer.

In its sample, this clonotype was seen many times. The J gene is TRBJ2-6, the V gene TRBV29-1; a weak D match, TRBD1 (6 bases). The V end was cut by 7 bases, the J end by 1 base, with 11 bases between. The CDR3 runs to 14 residues. The V gene's germline CDR1 is SQVTM and CDR2 ANQGSEA. The CDR3 loop reads CSALTGSGANVLTF. The CDR3 DNA follows: TGCAGCGCCCTTACAGGGTCTGGGGCCAACGTCCTGACTTTC.

This clonotype was observed at least ten times. J is TRBJ1-5 and V is TRBV2; TRBD1 matches at 10 bases. This CDR3 region has 14 residues. Germline V lookup: CDR1 SNHLY, CDR2 FYNNEI. V was pared by 6 bases and J by 7 bases, with 6 bases of the junction left unmatched. CDR3 sequence (DNA): TGTGCCAGCAGCGGGACAGGGGCGAGGCAGCCCCAGCATTTT. Translated, it gives CASSGTGARQPQHF.

This clonotype was recorded many times. The gene calls are TRBV28 and TRBJ1-3; the D is unclear. Germline loops: CDR1 MDHEN, CDR2 SYDVKM. V was clipped by 5 bases and J by 9 bases, with 17 bases between them. The CDR3 length is 14 residues. Written as DNA, the CDR3 is TGTGCCAGCAGTCAACCCCCTGCGGGAGGCACCATATATTTT. Translation gives CASSQPPAGGTIYF.

This clonotype was picked up many times. This rearrangement joins TRBV5-1 to TRBJ2-6; D call uncertain. Germline V gene lookup returns CDR1 SGHRS and CDR2 YFSETQ. CDR3 length: 15 amino acids. The germline V and J ends were trimmed by 0 bases and 0 bases, with 4 bases remaining between them. The CDR3 DNA is TGCGCCAGCAGCTTGGTACTCTCTGGGGCCAACGTCCTGACTTTC. Protein sequence: CASSLVLSGANVLTF.

The chain recombines TRBV24-1 with TRBJ2-3; D may match TRBD1 or TRBD2 (6 bases each). In germline, CDR1 is KGHDR, CDR2 SFDVKD. The CDR3 is 16 residues long. V was pared by 1 base and J by 3 bases, with 13 bases between. CDR3 residues: CATSDFSGAGTDTQYF. Written as DNA, the CDR3 is TGTGCCACCAGTGATTTTTCGGGGGCTGGAACAGATACGCAGTATTTT.

Ten or more counts support this clonotype. This sequence joins TRBV18 and TRBJ1-3, with TRBD1 as a possible D gene (6 bases). Germline assignment: CDR1 KGHSH and CDR2 LQKENI. Trimming took off 6 bases at V and 4 bases at J, with 16 bases between the two ends. This CDR3 contains 15 residues. The CDR3 bases are TGTGCCAGCTCCCTCGGACAGCCTCCCGGAAACACCATATATTTT. Protein: CASSLGQPPGNTIYF. The entire variable domain, with the rest obtained from reference TRBV18 and TRBJ1-3, is as follows: NAGVMQNPRHLVRRRGQEARLRCSPMKGHSHVYWYRQLPEEGLKFMVYLQKENIIDESGMPKERFSAEFPKEGPSILRIQQVVRGDSAAYFCASSLGQPPGNTIYFGEGSWLTVV.

This clonotype was seen ten or more times. This sequence joins TRBV20-1 and TRBJ2-1; no reliable D call. Germline V gives CDR1 DFQATT, CDR2 SNEGSKA (reference sequence). V lost 6 bases and J 6 bases, leaving 18 bases between the germline ends. CDR3 length: 14 amino acids. CDR3 loop: CSAPGSPRGNEQFF. The CDR3 DNA follows: TGCAGTGCACCCGGTAGCCCTCGCGGCAATGAGCAGTTCTTC.

This clonotype was seen many times. The chain links TRBV5-1 to TRBJ2-7; D unclear. V lost 4 bases and J lost 3, with 17 bases in between. The V gene's germline CDR1 is SGHRS and CDR2 YFSETQ. The CDR3 is made up of 15 amino acids. Here the CDR3 reads CASSVGPQTLYEQYF. The CDR3 DNA sequence: TGCGCCAGCAGCGTTGGACCGCAAACCCTCTACGAGCAGTACTTC.

At least ten counts were recorded for this clonotype. This chain connects TRBV12-3 or TRBV12-4 to TRBJ1-5; a possible D gene is TRBD1 (5 bases). V gave up 6 bases and J gave up 9 bases, with 12 bases separating them. The CDR3 sequence is 12 residues long. CDR3 in DNA: TGTGCCAGCAGCTCCCCTGGGGGGCCCCAGCATTTT. Translated, it gives CASSSPGGPQHF.

With respect to this clonotype: A much larger clone is a single base away; this may be a read error. This chain uses TRBV30 with TRBJ1-5, with D maybe TRBD1 (6 bases). Germline CDR1 and CDR2: GTSNPN and SVGIG (reference sequence). Trimming removed 5 bases at V and 3 bases at J, with 11 bases between. This CDR3 comprises 13 residues. CDR3 bases: TGTGCCTGGGGTTTGGGGGCCAATCAGCCCCAGCATTTT. It codes for CAWGLGANQPQHF.

Many counts were recorded for this clonotype. The chain is built from TRBV20-1 and TRBJ2-2; no definite D call. The CDR3 is 12 residues long. Germline V CDR1 and CDR2: DFQATT, SNEGSKA (reference sequence). The V end lost 6 bases, the J end lost 0 bases, and 5 bases lay between the germline ends. The CDR3 bases are TGCAGTGCGCCCTCGAACACCGGGGAGCTGTTTTTT. As protein: CSAPSNTGELFF.

The table lists this clonotype with many counts. This sequence joins TRBV3-1 and TRBJ2-7, with TRBD2 identical over 7 bases. The CDR3 covers 16 residues. The V gene end was trimmed by 0 bases and the J gene end by 2 bases; junction bases not matched to a gene: 7. Germline loops: CDR1 LGHDT, CDR2 YNNKEL (reference sequence). CDR3 loop: CASSQEGGTAPYEQYF. The CDR3 bases are TGTGCCAGCAGCCAAGAGGGGGGGACGGCCCCCTACGAGCAGTACTTC.

The CDR3 bases are TGTGCCAGCAGCTTACGCTCGGGGGGGCTGGAGACCCAGTACTTC. Translated, it gives CASSLRSGGLETQYF. This chain joins TRBV11-3 and TRBJ2-5, with 8 bases aligning to TRBD2. Per the germline V gene, CDR1 is SGHNT and CDR2 is YENEEA. This CDR3 is built from 15 residues. V shed 2 bases and J 5 bases; nucleotides not matched to a gene: 7.

In its sample, this clonotype was seen many times. The gene calls are TRBV10-1 and TRBJ1-5; D gene uncertain. Germline V gives CDR1 WNHNN, CDR2 SYGVQD (reference sequence). This CDR3 contains 13 residues. V was clipped by 3 bases and J by 4 bases, with 7 bases between them. CDR3 sequence reads: CASSEATNQPQHF. In nucleotides, the CDR3 is TGCGCCAGCAGTGAAGCCACAAATCAGCCCCAGCATTTT.

This clonotype was counted many times. The V call is TRBV7-2, the J call TRBJ2-5, with D perhaps being TRBD1 or TRBD2 (5 bases each). CDR3 length: 14 residues. Trimming left V 0 bases short and J 5 bases short, with 10 bases between. Germline-derived CDR1 and CDR2 are SGHTA and FQGNSA. The CDR3 loop reads CASSLAGDGETQYF. As DNA, the CDR3 is TGTGCCAGCAGCTTAGCGGGGGATGGGGAGACCCAGTACTTC.

This clonotype was seen repeatedly, ten times or more. V and J are TRBV5-1 and TRBJ1-1, with D hard to call. The CDR3 is 14 amino acids. Trimming took 4 bases from V and 1 from J, leaving 11 bases between them. The germline gives CDR1 SGHRS, CDR2 YFSETQ. The CDR3 protein is CASSGEVANTEAFF. The CDR3 region has the DNA TGCGCCAGCAGCGGAGAAGTGGCGAACACTGAAGCTTTCTTT.

The table lists this clonotype with many counts. CDR3 DNA sequence: TGTGCCAGCAGGGGGACAGGGGACTATGGCTACACCTTC. As protein: CASRGTGDYGYTF. V usage is TRBV2 and J usage is TRBJ1-2, with 10 bases that match TRBD1. V gave up 6 bases and J gave up 3 bases; unmatched junction bases: 1. CDR1 is SNHLY and CDR2 is FYNNEI in the germline V gene. CDR3 size: 13 residues.

This clonotype appeared many times. The chain recombines TRBV2 with TRBJ1-1; unclear D gene. Per the germline V gene, CDR1 is SNHLY and CDR2 is FYNNEI. Trimming removed 0 bases from V and 0 bases from J, with 8 bases in between. The CDR3 runs to 15 residues. DNA of the CDR3: TGTGCCAGCAGTGAAGCCCGGGTCATGAACACTGAAGCTTTCTTT. Translating gives CASSEARVMNTEAFF.

This clonotype was counted at least ten times. V is TRBV20-1 and J is TRBJ2-7; 12 bases agree with TRBD2. In germline, CDR1 is DFQATT, CDR2 SNEGSKA (reference sequence). The V and J ends lost 1 base and 5 bases, in that order; junction bases with no gene match: 3. This CDR3 contains 14 residues. The CDR3 here is CSARGLAGVHEQYF. CDR3 coding DNA: TGCAGTGCTAGAGGACTAGCGGGAGTCCACGAGCAGTACTTC.

This clonotype was counted ten times or more. This chain connects TRBV19 to TRBJ2-2; 11 nucleotides line up with TRBD2. The CDR3 sequence is 14 residues long. With V trimmed by 10 bases and J by 6 bases, 7 bases remained unmatched. Germline loops: CDR1 LNHDA, CDR2 SQIVND (reference sequence). CDR3 bases: TGTGCCACCAAACTAGCGGGAGAGGCCGGGGAGCTGTTTTTT. Translating it yields CATKLAGEAGELFF.

This clonotype is medium-sized by share. The chain joins TRBV18 to TRBJ2-7; 7 positions match TRBD1. V was pared by 3 bases and J by 5 bases, with 7 bases of the junction left unmatched. Germline V gene data show CDR1 as KGHSH and CDR2 as LQKENI. The CDR3 length is 14 residues. The CDR3 region is CASSPHQGVDEQYF. For the CDR3, the DNA is TGTGCCAGCTCACCTCACCAGGGGGTAGACGAGCAGTACTTC.

This clonotype was observed at least ten times. The chain joins TRBV28 to TRBJ2-7; 9 bases line up with TRBD1. Germline CDR1 MDHEN, CDR2 SYDVKM. V trimming: 3 bases; J trimming: 3 bases; junction bases outside the gene matches: 12. The length of the CDR3 is 17 residues. The DNA of the CDR3 is TGTGCCAGCAGTTTGGTAGGGGGCGGGACAGGGAACTACGAGCAGTACTTC. Its protein product is CASSLVGGGTGNYEQYF.

In this sample, this clonotype turned up many times. The CDR3: CASSPRGAGAYNEQFF. DNA for the CDR3: TGTGCCAGCAGCCCTCGAGGGGCGGGGGCATACAATGAGCAGTTCTTC. The V and J genes are TRBV11-3 and TRBJ2-1, with a possible D match to TRBD2 (7 bases). Germline-derived CDR1 and CDR2 are SGHNT and YENEEA. V was shortened by 5 bases and J by 4 bases, with 18 bases between the two germline ends. The CDR3 is 16 residues long.

Within the sample, this clonotype is medium-sized. The genes are TRBV5-1 and TRBJ1-5; 8 bases are shared with TRBD1. This CDR3 is 14 amino acids long. Trimming took 2 bases from V and 6 from J; bases not matched to a gene: 4. Germline V gene data show CDR1 as SGHRS and CDR2 as YFSETQ. CDR3 loop: CASSFGQGGQPQHF. Written as DNA, the CDR3 is TGCGCCAGCAGCTTCGGACAGGGTGGTCAGCCCCAGCATTTT.

This clonotype was observed at least ten times. This rearrangement joins TRBV7-2 to TRBJ1-1; D is uncertain. This CDR3 spans 12 amino acids. The V and J ends lost 2 bases and 10 bases respectively, with 11 bases between them. The V gene's germline CDR1 is SGHTA and CDR2 FQGNSA. The CDR3 reads CASSLNGLSAFF. CDR3 in DNA: TGTGCCAGCAGCTTAAACGGGTTATCAGCTTTCTTT.

At least ten counts were recorded for this clonotype. The rearrangement links TRBV6-6 to TRBJ2-1; D unclear. CDR1 MNHNY and CDR2 SVGAGI come from the germline V gene (reference sequence). There are 11 residues in the CDR3. V was clipped by 5 bases and J by 7 bases, with 6 bases between them. The CDR3 spells CASSLQNEQFF. CDR3 sequence (DNA): TGTGCCAGCAGTCTACAGAATGAGCAGTTCTTC.

At least ten counts were recorded for this clonotype. The chain carries TRBV7-2 and TRBJ2-5; no reliable D call. CDR1 and CDR2 from the germline V gene are SGHTA and FQGNSA. The CDR3 runs 11 residues. V gave up 5 bases and J gave up 5 bases, with 6 bases separating them. The DNA for the CDR3 is TGTGCCAGCAGCGGCCTCGAGACCCAGTACTTC. It yields the protein CASSGLETQYF.

In this sample, this clonotype turned up many times. This rearrangement joins TRBV10-1 to TRBJ1-5; a possible D gene is TRBD1 (5 bases). The CDR3 has 16 amino acids. V lost 7 bases to trimming and J lost 7 bases, with 23 bases between them. CDR1 and CDR2 (germline): WNHNN, SYGVQD (reference sequence). CDR3 in amino acids: CASIGHCGAGIQPQHF. DNA for the CDR3: TGCGCCAGCATCGGGCATTGCGGGGCGGGAATCCAGCCCCAGCATTTT.

This clonotype was seen at least ten times. The rearrangement links TRBV6-1 to TRBJ2-1, with D unclear. V gave up 6 bases and J gave up 6 bases, with 18 bases separating them. CDR1 and CDR2 from the germline V gene are MNHNS and SASEGT. The CDR3 runs to 15 residues. The CDR3 reads CASRVTPSTSNEQFF. In DNA form, the CDR3 reads TGTGCCAGCAGGGTGACGCCCTCAACCAGCAATGAGCAGTTCTTC.

This clonotype was seen repeatedly, ten times or more. The chain employs TRBV7-2 and TRBJ1-5; D is ambiguous. The germline V gene encodes CDR1 SGHTA and CDR2 FQGNSA. V was trimmed by 5 bases and J by 1 base, leaving 12 bases between them. This CDR3 has 15 amino acids. CDR3 in DNA: TGTGCCAGCAGCCGTAGAGGGAGAAGCAATCAGCCCCAGCATTTT. It codes for CASSRRGRSNQPQHF.

This clonotype was detected many times. This rearrangement joins TRBV7-6 to TRBJ2-1; tentative D call: TRBD1 (6 bases). The ends were cut back, 2 bases at V and 10 bases at J, with 21 bases in the middle. CDR3 size: 16 residues. Per the germline V gene, CDR1 is SGHVS and CDR2 is FNYEAQ. CDR3 bases: TGTGCCAGCAGCTTAACAGGACTTTTATCCCAGGGGGAGCAGTTCTTC. This translates into CASSLTGLLSQGEQFF. Using reference TRBV7-6 and TRBJ2-1 for the parts outside the CDR3, the full variable domain is GAGVSQSPRYKVTKRGQDVALRCDPISGHVSLYWYRQALGQGPEFLTYFNYEAQQDKSGLPNDRFSAERPEGSISTLTIQRTEQRDSAMYRCASSLTGLLSQGEQFFGPGTRLTVL.